This record concerns one T cell receptor beta chain sequence. At one end, the junction sequence differs from germline, possibly due to a read error. Some clones are missing from TCRdb's copy, which holds only in-frame ones; the method was immunoSEQ multiplex PCR. The sample has about 350,000 clones; about 90% are singletons. These data belong to a study of blood T cell repertoires in COVID-19. Germline loops: CDR1 MNHEY, CDR2 SVGAGI. CDR3 length: 15 amino acids. This TCR was sampled from a woman under 40 who had recovered from COVID-19. This chain uses TRBV6-5 with TRBJ2-7, with 7 bases lining up with TRBD1. Sequencing used PBMCs or T cells enriched from blood (not recorded which). The CDR3 is CASSSDRPHSNEQYF. The CDR3 region has the DNA TGTGCCAGCAGTTCGGACAGGCCGCACTCCAACGAGCAGTACTTC.